The 5 T cell receptor beta chains in this list originate from one sample, sequenced in a study of T cell responses to AZD1222 COVID-19 vaccine. Produced via immunoSEQ multiplex PCR; TCRdb's table is partial and in-frame only. The sample has over 55,000 clones; about four fifths are singletons. The specimen was peripheral blood, collected 28 days after the second AZD1222 dose. These receptors were taken from an adult who received the AZD1222 COVID-19 vaccine.

The genes are TRBV6-5 and TRBJ1-6, with TRBD1 identical over 7 bases. The CDR3 contains 14 residues. Trimming took 6 bases from V and 10 from J; bases not matched to a gene: 9. Germline V gene sequence: CDR1 MNHEY, CDR2 SVGAGI. The CDR3 loop is CASSRPGTDSPLHF. The CDR3 DNA is TGTGCCAGCAGCCGTCCCGGGACAGACTCACCCCTCCACTTT.

The CDR3 sequence: CASSATGNQETQYF. CDR3 bases: TGCGCCAGCAGCGCGACAGGGAACCAAGAGACCCAGTACTTC. The chain has TRBV10-2 and TRBJ2-5; 7 bases fit TRBD1. Germline assignment: CDR1 WSHSY and CDR2 SAAADI. V lost 6 bases to trimming and J lost 0 bases; unmatched junction nucleotides: 4. CDR3 length: 14 amino acids.

The J gene is TRBJ1-1, the V gene TRBV5-6, with 7 bases identical to TRBD1. This CDR3 region has 12 residues. Unmatched junction bases numbered 8, after V lost 1 base and J lost 14 bases. CDR1 and CDR2 from the germline V gene are SGHDT and YYEEEE. This CDR3 reads CASSLWERGQFF. The CDR3 DNA reads TGTGCCAGCAGCTTGTGGGAAAGGGGGCAATTCTTT.

V is TRBV4-1 and J is TRBJ2-7; D ambiguous. Germline CDR1 reads MGHRA; CDR2 reads YSYEKL. The CDR3 sequence is 15 residues long. Trimming cost V 1 base and J 4 bases, with 14 bases left between them. The CDR3 is CASSQVGTASYEQYF. Written as DNA, the CDR3 is TGCGCCAGCAGCCAAGTTGGAACAGCGAGTTACGAGCAGTACTTC.

Only one count was recorded for this clone. This rearrangement joins TRBV10-3 to TRBJ2-7, with a tentative D call TRBD1 (7 bases). Trimming cost V 3 bases and J 2 bases, with 11 bases left between them. The CDR3 runs 14 residues. CDR1 and CDR2 (germline): ENHRY, SYGVKD. The CDR3 loop is CAISETGEAYEQYF. The CDR3 DNA sequence: TGTGCCATCAGTGAAACAGGGGAGGCCTACGAGCAGTACTTC.